Here is one T cell receptor (beta chain) with its context. This CDR3 region has 14 residues. The germline V and J ends were trimmed by 4 bases and 5 bases, with 13 bases remaining between them. The V gene's germline CDR1 is KGHSH and CDR2 LQKENI. This sample is drawn from a study of control samples from healthy donors and cancer patients. Sequenced by immunoSEQ multiplex PCR; TCRdb stores in-frame clones only, minus some. The table records 390,000 or so clones, roughly 90% of them present only once. The V call is TRBV18, the J call TRBJ2-3; possibly TRBD1 for D (6 bases). This sequence originates from a man in his forties with head and neck cancer. Sequences were obtained from PBMCs. The CDR3, as DNA: TGTGCCAGCTCACTACCCACAGGGTTAGATACGCAGTATTTT. It codes for CASSLPTGLDTQYF.